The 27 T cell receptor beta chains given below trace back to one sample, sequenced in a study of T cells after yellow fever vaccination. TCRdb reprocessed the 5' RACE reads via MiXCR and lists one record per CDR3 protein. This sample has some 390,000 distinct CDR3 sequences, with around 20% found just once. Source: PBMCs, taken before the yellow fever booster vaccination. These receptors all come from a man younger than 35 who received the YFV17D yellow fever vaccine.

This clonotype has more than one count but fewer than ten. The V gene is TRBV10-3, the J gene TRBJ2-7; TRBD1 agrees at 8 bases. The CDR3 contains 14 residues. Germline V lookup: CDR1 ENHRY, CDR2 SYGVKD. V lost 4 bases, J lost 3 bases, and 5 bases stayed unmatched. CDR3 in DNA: TGTGCCATCAGTGGTACAGGGGGTTTCTACGAGCAGTACTTC. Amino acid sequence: CAISGTGGFYEQYF.

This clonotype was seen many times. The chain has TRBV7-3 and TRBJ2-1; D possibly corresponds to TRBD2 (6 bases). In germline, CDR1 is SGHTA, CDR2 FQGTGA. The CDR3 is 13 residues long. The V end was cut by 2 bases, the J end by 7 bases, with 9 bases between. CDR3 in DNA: TGTGCCAGCAGCTTATCCCGGGGGAATGAGCAGTTCTTC. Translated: CASSLSRGNEQFF.

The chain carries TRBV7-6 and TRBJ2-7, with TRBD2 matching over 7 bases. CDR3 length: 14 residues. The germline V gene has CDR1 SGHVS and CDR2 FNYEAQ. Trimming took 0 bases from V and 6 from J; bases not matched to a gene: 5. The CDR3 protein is CASSLAGGFFEQYF. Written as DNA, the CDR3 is TGTGCCAGCAGCTTAGCGGGGGGGTTTTTCGAGCAGTACTTC.

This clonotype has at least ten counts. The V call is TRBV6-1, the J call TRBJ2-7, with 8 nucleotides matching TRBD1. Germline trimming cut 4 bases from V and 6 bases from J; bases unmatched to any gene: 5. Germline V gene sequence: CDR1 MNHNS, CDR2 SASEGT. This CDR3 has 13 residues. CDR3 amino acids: CASSGMTGVEQYF. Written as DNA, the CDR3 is TGTGCCAGCAGTGGGATGACAGGGGTCGAGCAGTACTTC.

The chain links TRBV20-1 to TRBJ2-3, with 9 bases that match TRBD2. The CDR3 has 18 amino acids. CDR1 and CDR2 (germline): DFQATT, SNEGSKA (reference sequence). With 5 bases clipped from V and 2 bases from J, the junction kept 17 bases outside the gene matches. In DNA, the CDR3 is TGCAGTGCTCGCGGACTAGCGATCTTTCTTGAAATCACAGATACGCAGTATTTT. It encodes CSARGLAIFLEITDTQYF.

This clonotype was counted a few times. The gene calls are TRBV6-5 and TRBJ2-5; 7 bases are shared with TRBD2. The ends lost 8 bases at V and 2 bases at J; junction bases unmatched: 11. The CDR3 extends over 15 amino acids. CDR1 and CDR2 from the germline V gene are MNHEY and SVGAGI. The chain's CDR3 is CASETLLGGQETQYF. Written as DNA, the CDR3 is TGTGCCAGCGAGACCTTACTCGGGGGGCAAGAGACCCAGTACTTC.

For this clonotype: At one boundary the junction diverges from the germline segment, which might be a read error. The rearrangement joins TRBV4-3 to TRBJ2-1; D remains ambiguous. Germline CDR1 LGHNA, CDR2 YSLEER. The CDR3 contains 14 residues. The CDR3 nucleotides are TGCGCCAGCAGCCAAGATAGGGCGAACAATGGGCAGTTCTTC. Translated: CASSQDRANNGQFF.

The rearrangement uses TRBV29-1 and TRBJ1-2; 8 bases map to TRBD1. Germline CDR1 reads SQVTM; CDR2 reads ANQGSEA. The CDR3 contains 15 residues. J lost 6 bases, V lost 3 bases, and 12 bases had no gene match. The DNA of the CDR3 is TGCAGCGTTGAGCGCCCGGACAGGGTATACCATGGCTACACCTTC. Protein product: CSVERPDRVYHGYTF.

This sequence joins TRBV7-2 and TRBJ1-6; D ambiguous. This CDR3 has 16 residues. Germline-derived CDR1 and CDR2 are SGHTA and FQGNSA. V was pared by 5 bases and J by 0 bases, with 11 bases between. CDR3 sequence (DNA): TGTGCCAGCAGCCTCGAACCTAGCTCCTATAATTCACCCCTCCACTTT. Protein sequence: CASSLEPSSYNSPLHF.

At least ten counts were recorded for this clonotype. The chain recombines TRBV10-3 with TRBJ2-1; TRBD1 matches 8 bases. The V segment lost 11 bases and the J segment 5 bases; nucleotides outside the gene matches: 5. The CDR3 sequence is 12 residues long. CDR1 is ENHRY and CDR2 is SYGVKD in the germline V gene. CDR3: CAARTGNNEQFF. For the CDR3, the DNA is TGTGCCGCCAGGACAGGGAACAATGAGCAGTTCTTC.

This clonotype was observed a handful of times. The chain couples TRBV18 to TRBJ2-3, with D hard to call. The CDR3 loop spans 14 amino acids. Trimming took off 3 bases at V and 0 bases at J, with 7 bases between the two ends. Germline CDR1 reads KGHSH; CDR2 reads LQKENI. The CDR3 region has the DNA TGTGCCAGCTCACCGATCCCTAGCACAGATACGCAGTATTTT. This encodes CASSPIPSTDTQYF. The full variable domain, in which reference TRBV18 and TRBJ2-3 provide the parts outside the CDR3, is NAGVMQNPRHLVRRRGQEARLRCSPMKGHSHVYWYRQLPEEGLKFMVYLQKENIIDESGMPKERFSAEFPKEGPSILRIQQVVRGDSAAYFCASSPIPSTDTQYFGPGTRLTVL.

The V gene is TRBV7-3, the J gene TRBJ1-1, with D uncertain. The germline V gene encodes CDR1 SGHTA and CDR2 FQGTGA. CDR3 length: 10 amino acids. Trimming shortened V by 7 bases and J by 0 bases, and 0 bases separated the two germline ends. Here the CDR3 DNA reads TGTGCCAGCATGAACACTGAAGCTTTCTTT. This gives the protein CASMNTEAFF.

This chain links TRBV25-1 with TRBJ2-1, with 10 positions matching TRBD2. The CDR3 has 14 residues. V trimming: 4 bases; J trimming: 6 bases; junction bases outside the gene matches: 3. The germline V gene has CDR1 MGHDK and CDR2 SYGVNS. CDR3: CASSASGGFNEQFF. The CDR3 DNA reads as TGTGCCAGCAGTGCTAGCGGGGGATTCAATGAGCAGTTCTTC.

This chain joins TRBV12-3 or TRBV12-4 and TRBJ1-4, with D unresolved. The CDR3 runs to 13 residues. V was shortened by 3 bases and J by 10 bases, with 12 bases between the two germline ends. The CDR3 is CASSLGALGKLFF. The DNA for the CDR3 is TGTGCCAGCAGTTTGGGCGCGTTGGGAAAACTGTTTTTT.

CDR3 sequence: CASSIRTGVNSPLHF. CDR3 bases: TGCGCCAGCAGCATCCGGACAGGGGTAAATTCACCCCTCCACTTT. The chain has TRBV4-1 and TRBJ1-6; 9 positions agree with TRBD1. V shed 5 bases and J 7 bases; nucleotides not matched to a gene: 6. This CDR3 comprises 15 residues. Per germline, CDR1 MGHRA and CDR2 YSYEKL.

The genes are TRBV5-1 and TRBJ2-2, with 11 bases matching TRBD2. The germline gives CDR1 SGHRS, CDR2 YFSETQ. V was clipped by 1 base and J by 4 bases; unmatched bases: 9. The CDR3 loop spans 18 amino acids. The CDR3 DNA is TGCGCCAGCAGCTTGATCAGTCTAGCGGGGGGAATCACCGGGGAGCTGTTTTTT. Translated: CASSLISLAGGITGELFF. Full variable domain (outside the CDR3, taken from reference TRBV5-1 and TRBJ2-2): KAGVTQTPRYLIKTRGQQVTLSCSPISGHRSVSWYQQTPGQGLQFLFEYFSETQRNKGNFPGRFSGRQFSNSRSEMNVSTLELGDSALYLCASSLISLAGGITGELFFGEGSRLTVL.

The CDR3 protein is CASSLGPPSGGVETQYF. For the CDR3, the DNA is TGTGCCAGCAGCCTAGGTCCCCCTAGCGGGGGTGTAGAGACCCAGTACTTC. The chain uses TRBV7-2 and TRBJ2-5; 10 bases align to TRBD2. The V segment lost 5 bases and the J segment 4 bases; nucleotides outside the gene matches: 13. The germline gives CDR1 SGHTA, CDR2 FQGNSA. The CDR3 consists of 17 residues.

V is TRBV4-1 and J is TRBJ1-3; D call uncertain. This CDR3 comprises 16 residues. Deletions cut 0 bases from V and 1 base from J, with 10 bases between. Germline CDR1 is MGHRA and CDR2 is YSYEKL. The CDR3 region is CASSQETAESGNTIYF. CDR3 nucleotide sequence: TGCGCCAGCAGCCAAGAAACGGCTGAATCTGGAAACACCATATATTTT.

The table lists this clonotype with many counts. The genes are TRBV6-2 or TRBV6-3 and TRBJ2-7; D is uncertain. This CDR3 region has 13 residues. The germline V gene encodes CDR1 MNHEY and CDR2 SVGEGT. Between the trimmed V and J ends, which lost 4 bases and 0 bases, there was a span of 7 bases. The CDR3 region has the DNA TGTGCCAGCAGTTTCAGACCCTCCTACGAGCAGTACTTC. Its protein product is CASSFRPSYEQYF.

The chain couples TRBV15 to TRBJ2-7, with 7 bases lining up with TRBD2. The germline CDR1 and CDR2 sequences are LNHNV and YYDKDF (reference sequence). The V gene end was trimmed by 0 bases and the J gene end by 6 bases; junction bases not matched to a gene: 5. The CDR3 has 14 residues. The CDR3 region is CATSRDRGGSEQYV. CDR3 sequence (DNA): TGTGCCACCAGCAGAGATCGCGGGGGTAGCGAGCAGTACGTC.

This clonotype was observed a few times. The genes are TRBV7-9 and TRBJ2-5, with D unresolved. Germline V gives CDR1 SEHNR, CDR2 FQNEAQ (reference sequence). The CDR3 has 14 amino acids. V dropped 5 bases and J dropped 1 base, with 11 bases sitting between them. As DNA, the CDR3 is TGTGCCAGCAGCCTAACAGAGATCCAAGAGACCCAGTACTTC. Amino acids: CASSLTEIQETQYF.

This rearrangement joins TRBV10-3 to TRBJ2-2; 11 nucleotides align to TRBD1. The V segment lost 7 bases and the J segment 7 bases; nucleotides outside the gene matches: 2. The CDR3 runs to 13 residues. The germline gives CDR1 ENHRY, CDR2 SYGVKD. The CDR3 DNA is TGTGCCATCACGGGACAGGGGGGCGGGGAGCTGTTTTTT. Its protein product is CAITGQGGGELFF.

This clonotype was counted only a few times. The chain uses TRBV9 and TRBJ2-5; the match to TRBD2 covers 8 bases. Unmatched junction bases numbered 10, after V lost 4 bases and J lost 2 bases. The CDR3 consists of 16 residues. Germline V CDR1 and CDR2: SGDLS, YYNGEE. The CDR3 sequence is CASSPPDERGQETQYF. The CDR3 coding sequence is TGTGCCAGCAGCCCCCCTGATGAGCGGGGGCAAGAGACCCAGTACTTC.

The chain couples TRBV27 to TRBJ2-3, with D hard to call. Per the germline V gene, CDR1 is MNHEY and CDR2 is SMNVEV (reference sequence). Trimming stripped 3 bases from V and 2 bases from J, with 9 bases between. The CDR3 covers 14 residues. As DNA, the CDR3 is TGTGCCAGCAGTTTCGAAGACGCCACAGATACGCAGTATTTT. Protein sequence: CASSFEDATDTQYF.

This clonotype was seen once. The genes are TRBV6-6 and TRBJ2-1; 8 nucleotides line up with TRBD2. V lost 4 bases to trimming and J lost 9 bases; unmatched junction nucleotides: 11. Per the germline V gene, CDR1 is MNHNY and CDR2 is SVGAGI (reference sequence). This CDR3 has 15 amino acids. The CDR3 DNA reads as TGTGCCAGCAGTTCAAACTATGGCGGGGGGACTGAGCAGTTCTTC. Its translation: CASSSNYGGGTEQFF.

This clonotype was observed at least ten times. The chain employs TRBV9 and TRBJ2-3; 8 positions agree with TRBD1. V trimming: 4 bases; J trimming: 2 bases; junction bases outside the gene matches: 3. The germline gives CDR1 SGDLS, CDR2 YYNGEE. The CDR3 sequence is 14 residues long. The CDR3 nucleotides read TGTGCCAGCAGCTCGGACAGGGTCACAGATACGCAGTATTTT. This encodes CASSSDRVTDTQYF.

The CDR3 loop is CAISTGNGNYGYTF. The CDR3 DNA follows: TGTGCCATCAGTACAGGGAACGGTAACTATGGCTACACCTTC. V is TRBV10-3 and J is TRBJ1-2, with D maybe TRBD1 (6 bases). Per the germline V gene, CDR1 is ENHRY and CDR2 is SYGVKD. The V gene lost 5 bases and the J gene lost 1 base, with 11 bases spanning the gap. This CDR3 is built from 14 residues.